Listed below are T cell receptor beta chains from one sample, sequenced in a study of blood T cell repertoires in COVID-19. The assay was immunoSEQ multiplex PCR, and TCRdb's table has in-frame clones only and misses some. This sample yields approximately 190,000 clones, of which over 80% are seen a single time; approximately 8% belongs to the top ten. Material for sequencing was peripheral blood. These receptors were obtained from a woman in her sixties or seventies with COVID-19, enrolled during active disease. CDR3s leave out the opening cysteine and the closing phenylalanine or tryptophan.

v_gene	j_gene	CDR3aa
TRBV18	TRBJ1-2	ASSPQGIHGYT
TRBV6-1	TRBJ1-6	ASSETVTGIYNSPLH
TRBV15	TRBJ1-1	ATSKGLDGLTEAF
TRBV5-4	TRBJ2-1	ASSRIGGKEEQF
TRBV25-1	TRBJ1-6	ASSAPGQRYSPLH
TRBV6-2/TRBV6-3	TRBJ1-6	ASSQQSSLH
TRBV10-3	TRBJ2-2	AISEMAAAGELF
TRBV5-1	TRBJ2-5	ASSSGVGAQETQY
TRBV5-1	TRBJ2-2	ASSNKGQGGTGELF
TRBV28	TRBJ2-1	ASSGGQDTWRDEQF
TRBV14	TRBJ2-5	ASSQVEASGYQETQY
TRBV7-9	TRBJ1-4	ASSSSLPGQGSGKLF
TRBV4-2	TRBJ1-2	ASSQDSRGYGYT
TRBV27	TRBJ2-1	ASSLQSSGGRGEQF
TRBV11-2	TRBJ2-5	ASSPGSQETQY
TRBV20-1	TRBJ2-3	SGASTDTQY
TRBV28	TRBJ1-1	ASSFPDRQGEAF
TRBV14	TRBJ2-7	ASSQVKGTGSHEQY